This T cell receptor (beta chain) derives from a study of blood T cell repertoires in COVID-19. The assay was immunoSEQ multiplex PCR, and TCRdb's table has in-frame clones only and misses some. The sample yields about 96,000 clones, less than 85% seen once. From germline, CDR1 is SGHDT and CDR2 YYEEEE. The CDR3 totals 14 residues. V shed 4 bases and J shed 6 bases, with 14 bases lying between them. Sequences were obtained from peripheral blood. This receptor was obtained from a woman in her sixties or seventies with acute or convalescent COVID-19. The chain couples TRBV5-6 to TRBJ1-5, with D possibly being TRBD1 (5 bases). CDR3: CASSPGGGRQPQHF. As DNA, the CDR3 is TGTGCCAGCAGCCCGGGGGGTGGGCGTCAGCCCCAGCATTTT.